Only a few counts were recorded for the clone carrying this T cell receptor (beta chain). Its antigen remains unknown. This specimen comes from a study of response to subunit inactivated influenza vaccine. Study-level findings and limits: The authors put forward the suggestion that each seasonal influenza vaccination may bring in only a limited number of new T cells.

TCRdb itself ran the RT-PCR reads through MiXCR, one entry per CDR3 protein. Here the sample spans around 520,000 distinct CDR3 sequences, roughly 12% being singletons. Germline CDR1 is SEHNR and CDR2 is FQNEAQ (reference sequence). V trimming: 5 bases; J trimming: 7 bases; junction bases outside the gene matches: 13. The CDR3 loop spans 16 amino acids. The material was PBMCs from blood, obtained on the day of vaccination. V usage is TRBV7-9 and J usage is TRBJ1-5; 8 bases align to TRBD1. The sequence was collected from a man aged 50-59 years who received an inactivated influenza vaccine. CDR3 nucleotides: TGTGCCAGCAGCAGGGTCGGGACAGGCGAGGGGCAGCCCCAGCATTTT. Its translation is CASSRVGTGEGQPQHF. The entire variable domain, with the rest obtained from reference TRBV7-9 and TRBJ1-5, is as follows: DTGVSQNPRHKITKRGQNVTFRCDPISEHNRLYWYRQTLGQGPEFLTYFQNEAQLEKSRLLSDRFSAERPKGSFSTLEIQRTEQGDSAMYLCASSRVGTGEGQPQHFGDGTRLSIL.